The 17 T cell receptor beta chains reported below all come from one sample, sequenced in a study of sequential checkpoint blockade in melanoma. This table comes from immunoSEQ multiplex PCR, and its TCRdb copy is limited to in-frame clones, with some not included. The sample consists of over 9,500 clones, about 71% of them appearing once. Specified treatment: randomized to nivolumab then ipilimumab (arm A) or the reverse (arm B). The sample consisted of CD8+ T cells sorted from blood (inferred from file names), taken from a patient given nivolumab and ipilimumab in sequence. These receptors were taken from a human donor with melanoma.

This clone was seen only a few times. V usage is TRBV4-2 and J usage is TRBJ1-1, with D possibly matching TRBD1 (6 bases). With 5 bases removed from V and 0 bases from J, the gap between germline ends came to 13 bases. CDR1 LGHNA and CDR2 YNFKEQ come from the germline V gene. This CDR3 contains 15 residues. CDR3 coding DNA: TGTGCCAGCAGCACAGGGACGGGGATGAACACTGAAGCTTTCTTT. It translates to CASSTGTGMNTEAFF.

CDR3 sequence (DNA): TGTGCCAGCAGCTCATCTACAGGGGGCCTTCCCGAAAAACTGTTTTTT. Its protein product is CASSSSTGGLPEKLFF. V gene TRBV7-7 combines with J gene TRBJ1-4, with 9 bases that match TRBD1. The CDR3 has 16 amino acids. Trimming removed 4 bases from V and 8 bases from J; junction bases left unmatched: 11. Per germline, CDR1 SSHAT and CDR2 FNYEAQ (reference sequence).

The chain links TRBV4-2 to TRBJ2-3; 7 nucleotides align to TRBD2. Germline loops: CDR1 LGHNA, CDR2 YNFKEQ. This CDR3 spans 21 amino acids. V lost 3 bases to trimming and J lost 0 bases; unmatched junction nucleotides: 21. The DNA for the CDR3 is TGTGCCAGCAGCCAGACACTGGGGTTAGCGGGTTTTGGGGCTAGCACAGATACGCAGTATTTT. Encoded protein: CASSQTLGLAGFGASTDTQYF.

This chain joins TRBV23-1 and TRBJ1-3; 11 nucleotides align to TRBD1. Being an ORF, TRBV23-1 has a function that is uncertain. Trimming at V came to 8 bases and at J to 7 bases, leaving 10 bases not matched to a gene. The CDR3 has 15 amino acids. The CDR3 sequence is CASAVRGTGGNTIYF. As DNA, the CDR3 is TGCGCCAGCGCAGTACGCGGGACAGGGGGGAACACCATATATTTT.

This clone was counted between two and nine times. A read error may account for a junction end that differs from germline. The chain uses TRBV5-3 and TRBJ2-7, with D tentatively TRBD2 (5 bases). TRBV5-3 is reported as an ORF; its role is uncertain. The CDR3 is 13 residues long. The CDR3 loop reads CASSQAEAYEQYF. The CDR3 coding sequence is TGCGCCAGCAGCCAGGCGGAGGCCTACGAGCAGTACTTC.

The rearrangement links TRBV11-2 to TRBJ1-1, with a possible D match to TRBD1 (5 bases). CDR3 length equals 16 residues. Germline assignment: CDR1 SGHAT and CDR2 FQNNGV. V lost 1 base and J lost 1, with 13 bases in between. The CDR3 protein is CASSLAWTGGNTEAFF. DNA of the CDR3: TGTGCCAGCAGCTTAGCTTGGACGGGGGGGAACACTGAAGCTTTCTTT.

The chain carries TRBV5-8 and TRBJ1-4; the D is unclear. Deletions cut 4 bases from V and 12 bases from J, with 19 bases between. This CDR3 has 14 amino acids. Germline V gene lookup returns CDR1 SGHTS and CDR2 YDEGEE. In DNA, the CDR3 is TGTGCCAGCAGCCCCAACGGATGGGAGACGGAACTGTTTTTT. As protein: CASSPNGWETELFF.

The rearrangement links TRBV28 to TRBJ1-1; TRBD1 matches 8 bases. The trim removed 4 bases at V and 5 bases at J, leaving 6 bases unmatched. The germline V gene has CDR1 MDHEN and CDR2 SYDVKM. This CDR3 region has 14 residues. The CDR3 DNA reads as TGTGCCAGCAGTTGGGCGACAGGGGTAACTGAAGCTTTCTTT. Its translation: CASSWATGVTEAFF.

This chain uses TRBV9 with TRBJ2-1; TRBD1 aligns across 8 bases. The CDR3 sequence is 16 residues long. The V and J ends lost 0 bases and 3 bases, in that order; junction bases with no gene match: 5. The germline V gene encodes CDR1 SGDLS and CDR2 YYNGEE. The DNA of the CDR3 is TGTGCCAGCAGCGTAGATAACAGGGGGGTCTACAATGAGCAGTTCTTC. Its translation: CASSVDNRGVYNEQFF.

The chain has TRBV5-6 and TRBJ2-1, with 13 bases identical to TRBD2. CDR3 size: 14 residues. Germline CDR1 and CDR2: SGHDT and YYEEEE. After removal of 4 bases from V and 8 bases from J, the junction contained 3 bases not matched to a gene. CDR3 region: CASSGTSGMDEQFF. CDR3 sequence (DNA): TGTGCCAGCAGCGGGACTAGCGGGATGGATGAGCAGTTCTTC.

This clone was observed a handful of times. The chain couples TRBV9 to TRBJ2-3, with a weak D call TRBD1 (5 bases). Trimming pared 2 bases from V and 2 bases from J, leaving 18 bases between. Germline assignment: CDR1 SGDLS and CDR2 YYNGEE. CDR3 length: 17 amino acids. The CDR3 DNA sequence: TGTGCCAGCAGCGTTGATGTAGGACACCAAATCACAGATACGCAGTATTTT. This translates into CASSVDVGHQITDTQYF.

The chain recombines TRBV10-1 with TRBJ2-1, with 11 bases that match TRBD2. With V trimmed by 7 bases and J by 7 bases, 9 bases remained unmatched. This CDR3 comprises 15 residues. Per germline, CDR1 WNHNN and CDR2 SYGVQD (reference sequence). The chain's CDR3 is CASTLTSGDGNEQFF. The CDR3 nucleotides read TGCGCCAGCACATTGACTAGCGGGGACGGTAATGAGCAGTTCTTC.

This chain uses TRBV6-5 with TRBJ1-4, with TRBD1 identical over 8 bases. The CDR3 runs to 13 residues. Germline assignment: CDR1 MNHEY and CDR2 SVGAGI. With V trimmed by 0 bases and J by 10 bases, 1 base remained unmatched. As DNA, the CDR3 is TGTGCCAGCAGTTACTCAACAGGGGGAAAACTGTTTTTT. Its protein is CASSYSTGGKLFF.

The chain joins TRBV7-9 to TRBJ1-2; D is uncertain. The germline V gene has CDR1 SEHNR and CDR2 FQNEAQ (reference sequence). Trimming pared 3 bases from V and 8 bases from J, leaving 10 bases between. The CDR3 has 12 amino acids. As DNA, the CDR3 is TGTGCCAGCAGCTTCTCCCCAGAAGGCTACACCTTC. It is translated as CASSFSPEGYTF.

This rearrangement joins TRBV9 to TRBJ2-3, with TRBD1 as a possible D gene (5 bases). The CDR3 is made up of 14 amino acids. The V and J ends lost 0 bases and 8 bases respectively, with 13 bases between them. Germline V CDR1 and CDR2: SGDLS, YYNGEE. CDR3 bases: TGTGCCAGCAGCGTAGCTCGTACCCAGGGTACGCAGTATTTT. This encodes CASSVARTQGTQYF.

The table lists this clone with a few counts. J is TRBJ2-1 and V is TRBV7-2, with D tentatively TRBD1 (6 bases). Germline CDR1 reads SGHTA; CDR2 reads FQGNSA. The length of the CDR3 is 15 residues. V was pared by 4 bases and J by 10 bases, with 20 bases between. CDR3 sequence reads: CASSSPRLGGEEQFF. The CDR3 DNA follows: TGTGCCAGCAGCTCCCCTAGACTTGGGGGCGAAGAGCAGTTCTTC. The whole variable domain, remainder taken from reference TRBV7-2 and TRBJ2-1, is GAGVSQSPSNKVTEKGKDVELRCDPISGHTALYWYRQSLGQGLEFLIYFQGNSAPDKSGLPSDRFSAERTGGSVSTLTIQRTQQEDSAVYLCASSSPRLGGEEQFFGPGTRLTVL.

This chain connects TRBV19 to TRBJ2-7; 7 bases are a match to TRBD2. Germline CDR1 LNHDA, CDR2 SQIVND (reference sequence). This CDR3 has 12 amino acids. After removal of 5 bases from V and 3 bases from J, the junction contained 1 base not matched to a gene. DNA for the CDR3: TGTGCCAGTAGTTGGGGGGGCTACGAGCAGTACTTC. Protein product: CASSWGGYEQYF.